The rows below give T cell receptor beta chains drawn from one sample of a study of cytomegalovirus exposure and HLA in healthy donors. Measured with immunoSEQ multiplex PCR; TCRdb has only the in-frame clones, and not every one. The sample yields 250,000 to 350,000 clones, approximately 90% seen once. Sample: PBMCs. Source of these receptors: a man in his forties in good health and CMV-seropositive. The CDR3 runs from the conserved cysteine through the conserved F or W. The D gene is left open where the match is weak. Part of the rows lack a size; the others show once, few, many or a class for expanded clones.

TRBJ2-5,NA,NA,TRBV7-7,TGTGCTAGCAGCTCGACTAATCAAGAGACCCAGTACTTC,CASSSTNQETQYF
TRBJ2-1,once,TRBD2,TRBV7-6,TGTGCCAGCAGCTTAGCTAGGGACTGGGGGGGAGGGAATGAGCAGTTCTTC,CASSLARDWGGGNEQFF
TRBJ2-7,NA,NA,TRBV18,TGTGCCAGCTCACCAGAGGGTTCCGAGCAGTACTTC,CASSPEGSEQYF
TRBJ2-1,NA,TRBD2,TRBV13,TGTGCCAGCAGCTTCCTAGGCGGGAGAGCGTACAATGAGCAGTTCTTC,CASSFLGGRAYNEQFF
TRBJ1-1,NA,NA,TRBV7-3,TGTGCCAGCAGACGGACCGGGGAGAACACTGAAGCTTTCTTT,CASRRTGENTEAFF
TRBJ1-2,NA,TRBD1,TRBV28,TGTGCCAGCAGGAGGAGGACAGGTGGTGATGGCTACACCTTC,CASRRRTGGDGYTF
TRBJ2-7,NA,TRBD2,TRBV2,TGTGCCAGCAGTGAGCGGACTAGCGGGAGTCGGCAGTACTTC,CASSERTSGSRQYF
TRBJ1-5,once,TRBD1,TRBV18,TGTGCCAGCTCACCACGGACAGGGGGAGGTCAGCCCCAGCATTTT,CASSPRTGGGQPQHF
TRBJ2-1,NA,TRBD1,TRBV4-3,TGCGCCAGCAGCCGAAGCGACAGGGGAAATGAGCAGTTCTTC,CASSRSDRGNEQFF
TRBJ2-2,NA,NA,TRBV27,TGTGCCAGCAGTTTACAGGGGCGGTACACCGGGGAGCTGTTTTTT,CASSLQGRYTGELFF
TRBJ2-7,once,TRBD2,TRBV28,TGTGCCAGCAAGGCTAGCGGGAAGAGCTCCTACGAGCAGTACTTC,CASKASGKSSYEQYF
TRBJ2-7,NA,TRBD1,TRBV4-1,TGCGCCAGCAGCCGCTCCGGGACAGGCACCTACGAGCAGTACTTC,CASSRSGTGTYEQYF
TRBJ1-5,NA,TRBD1,TRBV19,TGTGCCAGTAGTATAACAGGGGTCCATTTTAATCAGCCCCAGCATTTT,CASSITGVHFNQPQHF
TRBJ2-6,NA,NA,TRBV5-1,TGCGCCAGCAGGTCCCCCACAGGGTCATCCGGGGCCAACGTCCTGACTTTC,CASRSPTGSSGANVLTF
TRBJ2-3,NA,TRBD1,TRBV2,TGTGCCAGCAGTGAAGCGCTTCCGGGACAGGGTCTAGATACGCAGTATTTT,CASSEALPGQGLDTQYF
TRBJ1-1,NA,NA,TRBV5-6,TGTGCCAGCAGCTTCCGAGGCACAGGGATGAACACTGAAGCTTTCTTT,CASSFRGTGMNTEAFF
TRBJ1-3,NA,NA,TRBV7-9,TGTGCCAGCAGCTTAGACAGGTCCTTCTCTGGAAACACCATATATTTT,CASSLDRSFSGNTIYF
TRBJ2-1,NA,NA,TRBV28,TGTGCCAGCAGTTCCTACTCCTGGACTACCAATGAGCAGTTCTTC,CASSSYSWTTNEQFF
TRBJ2-1,NA,NA,TRBV5-1,TGCGCCAGCAGCCCGACTACCATCCCCAACAATGAGCAGTTCTTC,CASSPTTIPNNEQFF
TRBJ2-7,NA,NA,TRBV4-1,TGCGCCAGCAGCCAATTTTTCAGGGAACACGAGCAGCACTTC,CASSQFFREHEQHF
TRBJ2-4,NA,NA,TRBV28,TGTGCCAGCAGTTCACTCAAAAACATTCAGTACTTC,CASSSLKNIQYF
TRBJ2-6,NA,TRBD1,TRBV11-3,TGTGCCAGCAGCTTAGTCACAGGGGTCTACTCTGGGGCCAACGTCCTGACTTTC,CASSLVTGVYSGANVLTF
TRBJ2-3,once,TRBD2,TRBV19,TGTGCCAGTAGTATAGGTAGCGGGAGCAGCACAGATACGCAGTATTTT,CASSIGSGSSTDTQYF
TRBJ1-1,NA,TRBD1,TRBV19,TGTGCCAGTAGTATGCGACAGGGGGCGGGGAACACTGAAGCTTTCTTT,CASSMRQGAGNTEAFF
TRBJ2-5,NA,NA,TRBV9,TGTGCCAGCAGCGTAGAATGGGGCGCGGGGGAGACCCAGTACTTC,CASSVEWGAGETQYF
TRBJ2-7,NA,NA,TRBV29-1,TGCAGCGGGGGGGTGGACTACGAGCAGTACTTC,CSGGVDYEQYF
TRBJ2-1,NA,TRBD2,TRBV28,TGTGCCAGCAGTTTAGGCGGGAGCGCCTACAATGAGCAGTTCTTC,CASSLGGSAYNEQFF
TRBJ2-1,NA,TRBD2,TRBV5-1,TGCGCCAGCAGTGGTGAGCGGGAGCCCTACAATGAGCAGTTCTTC,CASSGEREPYNEQFF
TRBJ2-7,NA,TRBD2,TRBV5-1,TGCGCCAGCAGCGGGGTAGCGGGACCTTCCTACGAGCAGTACTTC,CASSGVAGPSYEQYF
TRBJ2-7,NA,NA,TRBV5-1,TGCGCCAGCAGCAGCGGGACACCCACCTACGAGCAGTACTTC,CASSSGTPTYEQYF
TRBJ1-5,NA,NA,TRBV6-6,TGTGCCAGCAGTTACCCACAGGGTTCGGGCAATCAGCCCCAGCATTTT,CASSYPQGSGNQPQHF
TRBJ2-5,NA,NA,TRBV9,TGTGCCAGCAGCGGGAGGGTGGGGCACGAGACCCAGTACTTC,CASSGRVGHETQYF
TRBJ1-2,NA,NA,TRBV18,TGTGCCAGCTCACTCGGACAGAACTATGGCTACACCTTC,CASSLGQNYGYTF
TRBJ2-1,NA,TRBD2,TRBV19,TGTGCCAGTCTAGCGGAAGTCGGGCGGGAGCAGTTCTTC,CASLAEVGREQFF
TRBJ2-1,NA,NA,TRBV14,TGTGCCAGCAGCCAAGAGGCAGCCAGGGTAGCGGCGAAGGGGCAGCAGTTCTTC,CASSQEAARVAAKGQQFF
TRBJ2-7,NA,TRBD1,TRBV7-2,TGTGCCAGCAGCCGGGGACAGTTGGTCGAGCAGTACTTC,CASSRGQLVEQYF
TRBJ2-1,NA,TRBD1,TRBV27,TGTGCCAGCAGCCGCCAAAACCCAGGGGGCACTAGGAATGAGCAGTTCTTC,CASSRQNPGGTRNEQFF
TRBJ2-7,NA,TRBD1,TRBV4-3,TGCGCCAGCAGCCAAGATAGGGACAGGGTCTTTTCCGAGCAGTACTTC,CASSQDRDRVFSEQYF
TRBJ2-7,once,NA,TRBV14,TGTGCCAGCACCCCAGGGAATGGGGACTACGAGCAGTACTTC,CASTPGNGDYEQYF
TRBJ1-1,few,TRBD1,TRBV7-9,TGTGCCAGCAGCCTGGGACAGGCTAACCCTATGAACACTGAAGCTTTCTTT,CASSLGQANPMNTEAFF
TRBJ1-5,few,NA,TRBV6-5,TGTGCCAGCAGCCGAGCGGGCAATCAGCCCCAGCATTTT,CASSRAGNQPQHF
TRBJ2-7,NA,TRBD1,TRBV27,TGTGCCAGCAGCCGTGGACAGGGATACGAGCAGTACTTC,CASSRGQGYEQYF